This entry lists 5 T cell receptor beta chains sequenced from one sample in a study of T cells in narcolepsy. TCRdb's table, derived via immunoSEQ multiplex PCR, lists solely in-frame clones and lacks some. The sample carries nearly 35,000 clones, 65% to 85% recorded once. The sample consisted of memory (CD45RA-) CD4+ T cells from blood. These receptor sequences come from a human donor in good health.

The V gene is TRBV15, the J gene TRBJ2-1; D gene uncertain. The CDR3 extends over 15 amino acids. Trimming took off 5 bases at V and 7 bases at J, with 18 bases between the two ends. Germline V gene lookup returns CDR1 LNHNV and CDR2 YYDKDF (reference sequence). CDR3 nucleotides: TGTGCCACCAGCCCTCAGACCCCTTGGAGAAATGAGCAGTTCTTC. It yields the protein CATSPQTPWRNEQFF.

This clone was picked up one time. CDR3 amino acids: CASSYDAGKDGYTF. CDR3 bases: TGTGCCAGCAGTTACGATGCAGGAAAAGATGGCTACACCTTC. This chain uses TRBV6-6 with TRBJ1-2; D not certain. Germline V gene data show CDR1 as MNHNY and CDR2 as SVGAGI (reference sequence). V was shortened by 2 bases and J by 6 bases, with 13 bases between the two germline ends. This CDR3 has 14 residues.

This sequence joins TRBV19 and TRBJ1-4; D not resolved. Deletions cut 4 bases from V and 6 bases from J, with 6 bases between. The CDR3 runs 12 residues. The germline V gene encodes CDR1 LNHDA and CDR2 SQIVND (reference sequence). Written as DNA, the CDR3 is TGTGCCAGTAGTAGGGGATATGAAAAACTGTTTTTT. This sequence encodes CASSRGYEKLFF.

The CDR3 protein is CASSFMDRGLAYEQYF. DNA for the CDR3: TGTGCCAGCAGCTTCATGGACAGGGGGTTAGCCTACGAGCAGTACTTC. The chain has TRBV7-8 and TRBJ2-7; 10 positions match TRBD1. CDR3 length equals 16 residues. From germline, CDR1 is SGHVS and CDR2 FQNEAQ. Unmatched junction bases numbered 7, after V lost 3 bases and J lost 2 bases.

The chain couples TRBV11-2 to TRBJ2-1; 10 bases map to TRBD2. Looked up from germline, CDR1 is SGHAT and CDR2 is FQNNGV. The V segment lost 0 bases and the J segment 7 bases; nucleotides outside the gene matches: 3. The CDR3 has 15 amino acids. The DNA for the CDR3 is TGTGCCAGCAGCTTAGATCGGGGACTAGCGAATGAGCAGTTCTTC. Translation gives CASSLDRGLANEQFF.